The present T cell receptor beta chain was sequenced within a study of blood T cell repertoires in COVID-19. Study background: Sources were T cells, B-cell-depleted T cells, or PBMCs; the material itself was cDNA or gDNA.

Germline assignment: CDR1 KGHDR and CDR2 SFDVKD. V was clipped by 3 bases and J by 2 bases; unmatched bases: 2. This CDR3 has 15 residues. Here immunoSEQ multiplex PCR was the method, and the copy in TCRdb shows in-frame clones only, minus some. The top ten hold around 0.6% of the sample, which has approximately 79,000 clones, roughly 91% seen once. The chain combines TRBV24-1 with TRBJ2-2; 7 bases agree with TRBD2. Input material: peripheral blood. The receptor's source is a man between 60 and 70 years old with acute or convalescent COVID-19. The CDR3 spells CATSDPGGNTGELFF. DNA of the CDR3: TGTGCCACCAGTGATCCGGGGGGAAACACCGGGGAGCTGTTTTTT.